The 19 T cell receptor beta chains below come from one sample, sequenced in a study of cytomegalovirus exposure and HLA in healthy donors. Researchers ran the PCR with 60 Vbeta and 13 Jbeta primers. TCRdb keeps only in-frame clones here, not all; method: immunoSEQ multiplex PCR. This sample has roughly 100,000 clones; roughly 15% occur once, and the top ten carry about 0.79%. The sample taken for sequencing was PBMCs. The source is a female donor in good health and CMV-seronegative.

The chain joins TRBV4-1 to TRBJ1-2, with a weak D call TRBD1 (5 bases). There are 15 residues in the CDR3. Germline V CDR1 and CDR2: MGHRA, YSYEKL. The ends were cut back, 0 bases at V and 3 bases at J, with 11 bases in the middle. CDR3 in DNA: TGCGCCAGCAGCCAAGAACCGGGGGTCCACTATGGCTACACCTTC. This codes for CASSQEPGVHYGYTF.

This clone was seen only a few times. The chain employs TRBV15 and TRBJ2-5; D is unresolved. The CDR3 spans 13 residues. Trimming cost V 0 bases and J 3 bases, with 5 bases left between them. The germline V gene encodes CDR1 LNHNV and CDR2 YYDKDF (reference sequence). CDR3 sequence reads: CATSRDQEETQYF. CDR3 sequence (DNA): TGTGCCACCAGCAGAGATCAGGAAGAGACCCAGTACTTC.

V and J are TRBV30 and TRBJ1-3; 7 bases fit TRBD1. The CDR3 extends over 14 amino acids. V was clipped by 2 bases and J by 4 bases; unmatched bases: 5. Germline lookup yields CDR1 GTSNPN and CDR2 SVGIG (reference sequence). Here the CDR3 DNA reads TGTGCCTGGAGTCCCGGGACAGAAGGAAACACCATATATTTT. Translating it yields CAWSPGTEGNTIYF.

Concerning this clone: At one end the junction does not follow the germline gene, possibly because of a read error. This specimen includes other DNA sequences encoding the same CDR3. The chain employs TRBV2 and TRBJ1-5; weak D call: TRBD1 (5 bases). Germline V lookup: CDR1 SNHLY, CDR2 FYNNEI. The CDR3 is made up of 15 amino acids. The DNA of the CDR3 is TGTGCCAGCAGACATCGGGGGGGAGGCAATCAGCCCCAGCACTTT. Amino acids: CASRHRGGGNQPQHF.

This clone was found a few times. The chain carries TRBV9 and TRBJ1-2; tentatively, D is TRBD1 (6 bases). The germline CDR1 and CDR2 sequences are SGDLS and YYNGEE. Trimming left V 4 bases short and J 4 bases short, with 20 bases between. This CDR3 has 16 residues. The CDR3 nucleotides are TGTGCCAGCAGCTCCAAGGACAGTCCCACCTCCTATGGCTACACCTTC. The encoded protein is CASSSKDSPTSYGYTF.

This clone appeared a few times. This chain uses TRBV7-9 with TRBJ2-7; 11 positions agree with TRBD2. The germline CDR1 and CDR2 sequences are SEHNR and FQNEAQ (reference sequence). The CDR3 is 16 residues long. V shed 3 bases and J 2 bases; nucleotides not matched to a gene: 6. CDR3 in amino acids: CASSFPTSGVTYEQYF. For the CDR3, the DNA is TGTGCCAGCAGCTTCCCGACTAGCGGGGTAACCTACGAGCAGTACTTC.

The rearrangement uses TRBV7-8 and TRBJ2-5; TRBD2 matches at 13 bases. With V trimmed by 1 base and J by 5 bases, 7 bases remained unmatched. The CDR3 spans 17 residues. CDR1 and CDR2 from the germline V gene are SGHVS and FQNEAQ. The chain's CDR3 is CASSLVLAGGYDETQYF. The CDR3, as DNA: TGTGCCAGCAGCTTAGTACTAGCGGGGGGGTATGATGAGACCCAGTACTTC.

The gene calls are TRBV9 and TRBJ2-7; 7 bases agree with TRBD2. V shed 2 bases and J 0 bases; nucleotides not matched to a gene: 14. Germline V CDR1 and CDR2: SGDLS, YYNGEE. The CDR3 has 18 residues. This CDR3 reads CASSVSGEGVGGSYEQYF. Written as DNA, the CDR3 is TGTGCCAGCAGCGTCAGCGGGGAAGGAGTGGGAGGCTCCTACGAGCAGTACTTC.

This chain joins TRBV27 and TRBJ2-1; D possibly corresponds to TRBD2 (6 bases). CDR1 and CDR2 (germline): MNHEY, SMNVEV (reference sequence). V lost 3 bases, J lost 4 bases, and 13 bases lay in between. This CDR3 comprises 15 residues. The CDR3 region has the DNA TGTGCCAGCAGTTTCACCGGGACTGCATACAATGAGCAGTTCTTC. Amino acid sequence: CASSFTGTAYNEQFF.

This clone was seen only a few times. The chain uses TRBV7-9 and TRBJ2-2; unclear D gene. Germline V CDR1 and CDR2: SEHNR, FQNEAQ (reference sequence). With 3 bases removed from V and 6 bases from J, the gap between germline ends came to 5 bases. The CDR3 totals 12 residues. CDR3 sequence: CASSFEAGELFF. CDR3 nucleotides: TGTGCCAGCAGCTTTGAGGCCGGGGAGCTGTTTTTT.

This clone was detected only a few times. The rearrangement uses TRBV6-5 and TRBJ2-2, with D possibly being TRBD2 (7 bases). V was cut by 7 bases and J by 6 bases, with 12 bases left in between. The CDR3 spans 13 residues. In germline, CDR1 is MNHEY, CDR2 SVGAGI. The DNA for the CDR3 is TGTGCCAGCACGAGGGGGGGTGCCGGGGAGCTGTTTTTT. It specifies CASTRGGAGELFF.

V is TRBV5-1 and J is TRBJ2-3, with 12 bases fitting TRBD2. Germline V gene data show CDR1 as SGHRS and CDR2 as YFSETQ. After removal of 4 bases from V and 4 bases from J, the junction contained 7 bases not matched to a gene. There are 16 residues in the CDR3. The CDR3 DNA reads TGCGCCAGCAGCATGACTAGCGGGAGTCGTTCAGATACGCAGTATTTT. Translation: CASSMTSGSRSDTQYF.

This clone turned up a few times. The chain is built from TRBV4-3 and TRBJ2-3; D unclear. Trimming took off 3 bases at V and 5 bases at J, with 9 bases between the two ends. The CDR3 has 13 residues. Germline CDR1 and CDR2: LGHNA and YSLEER. This CDR3 reads CASSHAPGDTQYF. CDR3 bases: TGCGCCAGCAGCCATGCCCCGGGAGATACGCAGTATTTT.

This clone was detected only a few times. The rearrangement links TRBV11-2 to TRBJ2-1, with 10 bases lining up with TRBD2. With 6 bases clipped from V and 0 bases from J, the junction kept 2 bases outside the gene matches. The CDR3 is 15 amino acids. Germline V CDR1 and CDR2: SGHAT, FQNNGV. This CDR3 reads CASRLAGRSYNEQFF. The CDR3 coding sequence is TGTGCCAGCAGACTAGCGGGACGCTCCTACAATGAGCAGTTCTTC.

This chain joins TRBV6-5 and TRBJ2-1; D is possibly TRBD2 (7 bases). The CDR3 length is 15 residues. CDR1 MNHEY and CDR2 SVGAGI come from the germline V gene. V was pared by 6 bases and J by 9 bases, with 21 bases between. Written as DNA, the CDR3 is TGTGCCAGCAGATTTGGACTGACACGGGGGGCTGAGCAGTTCTTC. Its protein product is CASRFGLTRGAEQFF.

This clone occurred a few times. The rearrangement links TRBV7-9 to TRBJ1-1; unclear D gene. Trimming took off 1 base at V and 1 base at J, with 10 bases between the two ends. Germline loops: CDR1 SEHNR, CDR2 FQNEAQ (reference sequence). This CDR3 is built from 15 residues. CDR3 sequence (DNA): TGTGCCAGCAGCTTAGTAATGGGGAGGAACACTGAAGCTTTCTTT. Amino acid sequence: CASSLVMGRNTEAFF.

This clone was counted a few times. V usage is TRBV5-1 and J usage is TRBJ2-1, with 9 bases that match TRBD2. V was clipped by 1 base and J by 7 bases; unmatched bases: 6. This CDR3 has 15 residues. CDR1 and CDR2 from the germline V gene are SGHRS and YFSETQ. The CDR3 region is CASSLSAGGSNEQFF. CDR3 coding DNA: TGCGCCAGCAGCTTGTCAGCGGGAGGTAGTAATGAGCAGTTCTTC.

The chain employs TRBV30 and TRBJ2-7; D may be TRBD2 (5 bases). The germline V gene has CDR1 GTSNPN and CDR2 SVGIG (reference sequence). The CDR3 covers 14 residues. Between the trimmed V and J ends, which lost 3 bases and 6 bases, there was a span of 18 bases. The CDR3 loop is CAWSGGLTGSEQYF. The DNA of the CDR3 is TGTGCCTGGAGCGGTGGGTTGACGGGAAGCGAGCAGTACTTC.

This chain joins TRBV4-3 and TRBJ1-2; TRBD1 aligns across 8 bases. The CDR3 runs to 14 residues. With V trimmed by 3 bases and J by 8 bases, 8 bases remained unmatched. The germline gives CDR1 LGHNA, CDR2 YSLEER. The CDR3 nucleotides are TGCGCCAGCAGCCACGGACAGGGAGGTATCGGCTACACCTTC. Translating it yields CASSHGQGGIGYTF.